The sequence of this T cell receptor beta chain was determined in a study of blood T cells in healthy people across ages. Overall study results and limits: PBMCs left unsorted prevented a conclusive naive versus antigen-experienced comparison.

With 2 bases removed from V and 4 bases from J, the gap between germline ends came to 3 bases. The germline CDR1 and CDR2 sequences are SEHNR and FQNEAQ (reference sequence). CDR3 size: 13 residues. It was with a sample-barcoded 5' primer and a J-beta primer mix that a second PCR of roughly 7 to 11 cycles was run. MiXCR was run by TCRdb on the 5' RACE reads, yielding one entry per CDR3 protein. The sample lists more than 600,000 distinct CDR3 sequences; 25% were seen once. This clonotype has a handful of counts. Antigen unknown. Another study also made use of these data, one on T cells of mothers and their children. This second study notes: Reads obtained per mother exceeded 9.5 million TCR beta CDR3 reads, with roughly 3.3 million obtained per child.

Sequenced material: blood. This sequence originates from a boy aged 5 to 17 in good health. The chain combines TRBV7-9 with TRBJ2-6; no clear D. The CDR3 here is CASSLWGANVLTF. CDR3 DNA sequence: TGTGCCAGCAGCTTATGGGGGGCCAACGTCCTGACTTTC.